In its sample, the clone carrying this T cell receptor (beta chain) was seen a few times. There are 13 residues in the CDR3. Germline CDR1 and CDR2: MNHEY and SVGEGT. Deletions cut 8 bases from V and 8 bases from J, with 16 bases between. The sample is drawn from a study of T-cell reconstitution after alpha-beta-depleted transplantation in children. Preparation of the TCRbeta library used unique molecular identifiers. TCRdb called the PCR reads again in MiXCR, with one record for every CDR3 protein. Here the sample spans hundreds of thousands of distinct CDR3 sequences, about a sixth being singletons.

V gene TRBV6-2 or TRBV6-3 combines with J gene TRBJ2-1, with D perhaps matching TRBD2 (5 bases). Source: PBMCs, mostly from graft donor cells, taken 360 days after TCRalphabeta/CD19-depleted stem cell transplant. This TCR was sampled from a male patient aged 2-15 years who had a stem cell transplant for acute lymphoblastic leukemia, so the T cells may come from the graft donor. CDR3 sequence (DNA): TGTGCCAGCGGACTCTCGTACTGGGATGAGCAGTTCTTC. Translation gives CASGLSYWDEQFF.